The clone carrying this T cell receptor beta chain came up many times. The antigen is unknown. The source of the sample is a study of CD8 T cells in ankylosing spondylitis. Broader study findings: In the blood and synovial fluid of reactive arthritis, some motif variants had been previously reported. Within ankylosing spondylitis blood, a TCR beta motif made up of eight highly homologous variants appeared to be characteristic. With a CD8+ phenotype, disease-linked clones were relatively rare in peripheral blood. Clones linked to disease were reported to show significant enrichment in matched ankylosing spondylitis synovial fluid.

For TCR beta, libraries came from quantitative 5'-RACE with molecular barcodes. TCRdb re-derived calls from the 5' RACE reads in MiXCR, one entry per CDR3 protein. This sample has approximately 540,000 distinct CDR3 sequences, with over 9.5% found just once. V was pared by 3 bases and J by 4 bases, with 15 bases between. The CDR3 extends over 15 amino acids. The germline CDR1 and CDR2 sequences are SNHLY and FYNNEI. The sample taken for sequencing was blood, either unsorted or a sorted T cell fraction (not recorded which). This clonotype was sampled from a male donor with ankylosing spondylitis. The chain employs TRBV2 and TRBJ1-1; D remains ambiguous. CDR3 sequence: CASSDKGRGSTEAFF. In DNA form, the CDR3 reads TGTGCCAGCAGTGACAAGGGCCGCGGGTCCACTGAAGCTTTCTTT. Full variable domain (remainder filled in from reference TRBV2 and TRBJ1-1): EPEVTQTPSHQVTQMGQEVILRCVPISNHLYFYWYRQILGQKVEFLVSFYNNEISEKSEIFDDQFSVERPDGSNFTLKIRSTKLEDSAMYFCASSDKGRGSTEAFFGQGTRLTVV.